This entry lists 5 T cell receptor beta chains sequenced from one sample in a study of T cell clonality in common variable immunodeficiency. Sequenced by immunoSEQ multiplex PCR; TCRdb stores in-frame clones only, minus some. The repertoire consists of 35,000 to 50,000 clones, none detected only once. Sequenced material: peripheral blood mononuclear cells. The receptor set was obtained from a person aged 18 to 69 in good health.

This clone has a count of ten or more. The CDR3 end is not reached by the read, which stops 3 residues before it; the germline J gene fills it in. The chain combines TRBV7-8 with TRBJ2-4; 7 bases are shared with TRBD1. Trimming took 1 base from V and 3 from J; bases not matched to a gene: 9. In germline, CDR1 is SGHVS, CDR2 FQNEAQ. The CDR3 contains 17 residues. This CDR3 reads CASSLVSGPGGKNIQYF. Incomplete CDR3 DNA: TGTGCCAGCAGCTTAGTTTCGGGACCAGGGGGCAAAAACATT.

There are many counts of this clone. The covered CDR3 bases are TGTGCCAGCAGTCGATTAGGGTACACTGAA. It translates to CASSRLGYTE. Given in full, the CDR3 is CASSRLGYTEAFF. This rearrangement joins TRBV6-2 or TRBV6-3 to TRBJ1-1; no clear D gene. The CDR3 goes on 3 residues after the read ends, and that part is filled in from the germline J gene. Trimming removed 5 bases from V and 3 bases from J, with 10 bases in between. The CDR3 totals 13 residues. CDR1 is MNHEY, CDR2 SVGEGT, per germline.

This clone has ten or more counts. The CDR3 reads CASSLGGKAYEQYF. The sequenced CDR3 bases are TGCGCCAGCAGCTTGGGCGGGAAGGCCTACGAG. The rearrangement joins TRBV5-1 to TRBJ2-7; TRBD2 might be the D (6 bases). The read terminates 3 residues before the CDR3 end, so the remaining end is supplied by the germline J gene. Germline CDR1 and CDR2: SGHRS and YFSETQ. The CDR3 spans 14 residues. V was trimmed by 0 bases and J by 2 bases, leaving 9 bases between them. Complete variable domain (other parts from reference TRBV5-1 and TRBJ2-7): KAGVTQTPRYLIKTRGQQVTLSCSPISGHRSVSWYQQTPGQGLQFLFEYFSETQRNKGNFPGRFSGRQFSNSRSEMNVSTLELGDSALYLCASSLGGKAYEQYFGPGTRLTVT.

There are many counts of this clone. The read falls 3 residues short of the CDR3 end, and the missing part is taken from the germline J gene. The chain employs TRBV10-3 and TRBJ1-5; 9 nucleotides agree with TRBD1. The CDR3 consists of 16 residues. V lost 5 bases, J lost 0 bases, and 5 bases stayed unmatched. Germline CDR1 reads ENHRY; CDR2 reads SYGVKD. Incomplete CDR3 DNA: TGTGCCATCAGTACCGGGACAGGGTATAGCAATCAGCCC. This codes for CAISTGTGYSNQP. The full CDR3 reads CAISTGTGYSNQPQHF.

This clone was seen many times. The read gets to within 3 residues of the CDR3 end, and the germline J gene fills in the rest. The chain carries TRBV18 and TRBJ2-3; 10 bases align to TRBD2. CDR1 is KGHSH and CDR2 is LQKENI in the germline V gene. The CDR3 extends over 18 amino acids. Germline trimming cut 1 base from V and 0 bases from J; bases unmatched to any gene: 7. The CDR3 reads CASSPLPLAGTSTDTQYF. The DNA read from the CDR3 is TGTGCCAGCTCACCACTCCCACTAGCGGGGACTAGCACAGATACG.